The 24 T cell receptor beta chains below come from one sample, sequenced in a study of OX40 agonist ivuxolimab in advanced cancers. The repertoire was sequenced with immunoSEQ multiplex PCR; TCRdb's copy has only in-frame clones and lacks some. Of approximately 70,000 clones listed, about 90% are singletons. Here the sequenced sample was CD4+ or CD8+ T cells sorted from blood, taken in a trial of the OX40 agonist ivuxolimab. The receptors derive from an adult with an advanced solid tumor such as melanoma, head and neck, liver or kidney cancer.

The V and J genes are TRBV19 and TRBJ1-5; no clear D gene. Per germline, CDR1 LNHDA and CDR2 SQIVND (reference sequence). Trimming stripped 2 bases from V and 0 bases from J, with 8 bases between. CDR3 length: 15 amino acids. DNA of the CDR3: TGTGCCAGTAGTATATACGCTTATAGCAATCAGCCCCAGCATTTT. It specifies CASSIYAYSNQPQHF.

About this clone itself: Other DNA sequences within the sample encode an identical CDR3. V usage is TRBV27 and J usage is TRBJ1-1; D gene unclear. The V gene's germline CDR1 is MNHEY and CDR2 SMNVEV (reference sequence). Between the trimmed V and J ends, which lost 5 bases and 1 base, there was a span of 8 bases. There are 13 residues in the CDR3. CDR3 nucleotides: TGTGCCAGCAGTCTTGGGAGGAACACTGAAGCTTTCTTT. It is translated as CASSLGRNTEAFF.

This chain uses TRBV9 with TRBJ2-1; 10 bases match TRBD1. The CDR3 runs to 17 residues. V gave up 3 bases and J gave up 2 bases; unmatched junction bases: 8. CDR1 is SGDLS and CDR2 is YYNGEE in the germline V gene. CDR3 DNA: TGTGCCAGCAGCGGATTGGGACAGGGGTTCGCCTACAATGAGCAGTTCTTC. Translating it yields CASSGLGQGFAYNEQFF.

In this sample, this clone turned up a few times. V is TRBV13 and J is TRBJ1-1; D may be TRBD1 (5 bases). Germline CDR1 PRHDT, CDR2 FYEKMQ (reference sequence). The length of the CDR3 is 13 residues. V lost 7 bases and J lost 1, with 10 bases in between. The CDR3 DNA reads as TGTGCCAGCACCCTGACAGAGAACACTGAAGCTTTCTTT. The encoded protein is CASTLTENTEAFF. Complete variable domain (other parts from reference TRBV13 and TRBJ1-1): AAGVIQSPRHLIKEKRETATLKCYPIPRHDTVYWYQQGPGQDPQFLISFYEKMQSDKGSIPDRFSAQQFSDYHSELNMSSLELGDSALYFCASTLTENTEAFFGQGTRLTVV.

This clone was seen a few times. The CDR3 bases are TGTGCCAGTAGTATCGGAGACTTCCAGTACTTC. Translation gives CASSIGDFQYF. The chain has TRBV19 and TRBJ2-7; D gene unclear. The ends were cut back, 3 bases at V and 10 bases at J, with 10 bases in the middle. The length of the CDR3 is 11 residues. Germline CDR1 LNHDA, CDR2 SQIVND (reference sequence).

The chain combines TRBV6-1 with TRBJ2-7; D not resolved. This CDR3 is built from 12 residues. Germline V gene sequence: CDR1 MNHNS, CDR2 SASEGT. With 10 bases removed from V and 7 bases from J, the gap between germline ends came to 17 bases. The CDR3: CATLHGPEEQYF. For the CDR3, the DNA is TGTGCCACTCTCCATGGGCCGGAGGAGCAGTACTTC.

The J gene is TRBJ1-2, the V gene TRBV10-3; D is perhaps TRBD1 (5 bases). Germline V lookup: CDR1 ENHRY, CDR2 SYGVKD. V lost 4 bases to trimming and J lost 8 bases, with 14 bases between them. The CDR3 sequence is 13 residues long. The CDR3 loop reads CAISGGDRRGYTF. DNA for the CDR3: TGTGCCATCAGTGGGGGGGACCGGCGAGGCTACACCTTC.

J is TRBJ2-2 and V is TRBV4-3, with TRBD1 matching 8 bases. The CDR3 runs 16 residues. V lost 0 bases and J lost 6; bases outside the gene matches: 6. Germline-derived CDR1 and CDR2 are LGHNA and YSLEER. The CDR3 nucleotides are TGCGCCAGCAGCCAAGACAGGGGGCGCCCCGCCGGGGAGCTGTTTTTT. It translates to CASSQDRGRPAGELFF.

This rearrangement joins TRBV6-5 to TRBJ2-3, with D uncertain. Trimming pared 2 bases from V and 12 bases from J, leaving 9 bases between. Germline-derived CDR1 and CDR2 are MNHEY and SVGAGI. The CDR3 contains 11 residues. The CDR3: CASSYGPDQYF. CDR3 coding DNA: TGTGCCAGCAGTTACGGACCTGATCAGTATTTT.

This clone has more than one count but fewer than ten. The rearrangement joins TRBV7-9 to TRBJ1-1, with D unclear. V was cut by 4 bases and J by 11 bases, with 11 bases left in between. Germline V gene lookup returns CDR1 SEHNR and CDR2 FQNEAQ (reference sequence). There are 11 residues in the CDR3. CDR3 nucleotide sequence: TGTGCCAGCAGCTATCGTTCGTTGGCTTTCTTT. It translates to CASSYRSLAFF.

This rearrangement joins TRBV7-9 to TRBJ1-1; D is ambiguous. Germline V gene lookup returns CDR1 SEHNR and CDR2 FQNEAQ (reference sequence). V was pared by 1 base and J by 1 base, with 7 bases between. This CDR3 has 14 amino acids. The DNA of the CDR3 is TGTGCCAGCAGCTTAGATCCAGGGAACACTGAAGCTTTCTTT. Protein product: CASSLDPGNTEAFF.

This chain links TRBV4-3 with TRBJ1-1; 7 nucleotides agree with TRBD1. Trimming cost V 0 bases and J 4 bases; bases outside gene matches: 8. The CDR3 sequence is 16 residues long. The germline V gene encodes CDR1 LGHNA and CDR2 YSLEER. The CDR3 region is CASSQDTATGTTEAFF. CDR3 sequence (DNA): TGCGCCAGCAGCCAAGATACTGCGACAGGGACCACTGAAGCTTTCTTT.

With regard to this clone: This sample includes further DNA sequences coding for the same CDR3. This chain uses TRBV6-1 with TRBJ2-2, with D uncertain. Germline V lookup: CDR1 MNHNS, CDR2 SASEGT. The CDR3 consists of 11 residues. Trimming took 5 bases from V and 8 from J, leaving 6 bases between them. The CDR3 reads CASSYGGELFF. The CDR3 bases are TGTGCCAGCAGTTACGGAGGGGAGCTGTTTTTT.

This rearrangement joins TRBV4-3 to TRBJ2-1, with D uncertain. The ends were cut back, 1 base at V and 3 bases at J, with 13 bases in the middle. The CDR3 runs 16 residues. CDR1 LGHNA and CDR2 YSLEER come from the germline V gene. DNA for the CDR3: TGCGCCAGCAGCCAAGGCCCCGGCAGTAACTACAATGAGCAGTTCTTC. It is translated as CASSQGPGSNYNEQFF.

The chain combines TRBV5-6 with TRBJ2-7; 10 bases match TRBD2. The V and J ends lost 3 bases and 5 bases, in that order; junction bases with no gene match: 17. The CDR3 runs 18 residues. Looked up from germline, CDR1 is SGHDT and CDR2 is YYEEEE. CDR3 residues: CASSSPGLAIEKVDEQYF. The CDR3 DNA follows: TGTGCCAGCAGCTCCCCGGGACTAGCGATAGAAAAAGTAGACGAGCAGTACTTC.

This chain joins TRBV11-2 and TRBJ1-6; D not resolved. Trimming took 5 bases from V and 7 from J, leaving 6 bases between them. Germline loops: CDR1 SGHAT, CDR2 FQNNGV. The CDR3 runs to 12 residues. CDR3: CASSATNSPLHF. The DNA for the CDR3 is TGTGCCAGCAGCGCCACAAATTCACCCCTCCACTTT.

The V and J genes are TRBV30 and TRBJ1-1; no reliable D call. CDR3 length equals 13 residues. Germline lookup yields CDR1 GTSNPN and CDR2 SVGIG (reference sequence). The ends were cut back, 2 bases at V and 2 bases at J, with 9 bases in the middle. As DNA, the CDR3 is TGTGCCTGGAGTTTCATGGACAACACTGAAGCTTTCTTT. This codes for CAWSFMDNTEAFF.

This clone was observed a handful of times. The chain employs TRBV14 and TRBJ2-7; D tentatively reads TRBD1 or TRBD2 (6 bases each). CDR1 is SGHDN and CDR2 is FVKESK in the germline V gene. The V and J ends lost 6 bases and 4 bases respectively, with 16 bases between them. The CDR3 contains 14 residues. The CDR3 sequence: CASRPSGGLYEQYF. CDR3 sequence (DNA): TGTGCCAGCAGACCTTCCGGGGGCCTGTACGAGCAGTACTTC. Variable domain in full (rest from reference TRBV14 and TRBJ2-7): EAGVTQFPSHSVIEKGQTVTLRCDPISGHDNLYWYRRVMGKEIKFLLHFVKESKQDESGMPNNRFLAERTGGTYSTLKVQPAELEDSGVYFCASRPSGGLYEQYFGPGTRLTVT.

The genes are TRBV29-1 and TRBJ2-7; D gene uncertain. The V gene's germline CDR1 is SQVTM and CDR2 ANQGSEA. The CDR3 is 15 residues long. V was clipped by 1 base and J by 2 bases, with 15 bases between them. The CDR3 bases are TGCAGCGTTGAAGTCCTCGAGACTTTAACCTACGAGCAGTACTTC. Its translation: CSVEVLETLTYEQYF.

This chain links TRBV27 with TRBJ1-6, with a weak D call TRBD1 (6 bases). This CDR3 comprises 14 residues. Between the trimmed V and J ends, which lost 7 bases and 9 bases, there was a span of 16 bases. Germline V CDR1 and CDR2: MNHEY, SMNVEV (reference sequence). As DNA, the CDR3 is TGTGCCAGCACCCTCGCGGGGGCTGGTTCACCCCTCCACTTT. This sequence encodes CASTLAGAGSPLHF.

The V call is TRBV29-1, the J call TRBJ2-1, with D uncertain. V was shortened by 4 bases and J by 1 base, with 14 bases between the two germline ends. The germline V gene encodes CDR1 SQVTM and CDR2 ANQGSEA. The CDR3 extends over 15 amino acids. The CDR3 sequence is CSVAMSFRSYNEQFF. CDR3 DNA: TGCAGCGTTGCGATGAGTTTTAGGTCCTACAATGAGCAGTTCTTC.

The genes are TRBV4-1 and TRBJ2-1; D may be TRBD2 (5 bases). There are 17 residues in the CDR3. V was clipped by 0 bases and J by 3 bases, with 15 bases between them. The V gene's germline CDR1 is MGHRA and CDR2 YSYEKL. The CDR3 DNA reads TGCGCCAGCAGCCAAGAGCCCCTGGCGGGTATCTACAATGAGCAGTTCTTC. It codes for CASSQEPLAGIYNEQFF.

The chain couples TRBV5-8 to TRBJ2-5, with 12 bases identical to TRBD2. J lost 5 bases, V lost 4 bases, and 12 bases had no gene match. The CDR3 is 17 amino acids. Germline CDR1 reads SGHTS; CDR2 reads YDEGEE. CDR3 nucleotide sequence: TGTGCCAGCAGCCGACCATTAGGGACTAGCGGGTTGGAGACCCAGTACTTC. Translation gives CASSRPLGTSGLETQYF.

V usage is TRBV7-9 and J usage is TRBJ2-2; 10 bases agree with TRBD2. CDR3 length: 16 amino acids. Trimming at V came to 5 bases and at J to 6 bases, leaving 9 bases not matched to a gene. CDR1 is SEHNR, CDR2 FQNEAQ, per germline (reference sequence). CDR3 coding DNA: TGTGCCAGCAGCCCTAGCGGGGGACTAAGGGCCGGGGAGCTGTTTTTT. It specifies CASSPSGGLRAGELFF.